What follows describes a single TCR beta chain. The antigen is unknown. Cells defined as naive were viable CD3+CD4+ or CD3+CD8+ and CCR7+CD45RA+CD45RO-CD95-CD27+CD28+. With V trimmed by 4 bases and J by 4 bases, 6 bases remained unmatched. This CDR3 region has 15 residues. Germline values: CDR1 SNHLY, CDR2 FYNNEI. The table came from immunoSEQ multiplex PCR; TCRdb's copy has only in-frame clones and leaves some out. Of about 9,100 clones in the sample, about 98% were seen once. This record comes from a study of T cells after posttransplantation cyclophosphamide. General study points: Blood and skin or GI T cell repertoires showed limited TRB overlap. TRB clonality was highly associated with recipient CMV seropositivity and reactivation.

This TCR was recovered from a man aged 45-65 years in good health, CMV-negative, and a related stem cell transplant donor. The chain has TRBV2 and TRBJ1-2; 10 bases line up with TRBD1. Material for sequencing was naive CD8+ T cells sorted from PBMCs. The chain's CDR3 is CASSGPTGGPYGYTF. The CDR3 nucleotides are TGTGCCAGCAGTGGCCCGACAGGGGGCCCCTATGGCTACACCTTC.